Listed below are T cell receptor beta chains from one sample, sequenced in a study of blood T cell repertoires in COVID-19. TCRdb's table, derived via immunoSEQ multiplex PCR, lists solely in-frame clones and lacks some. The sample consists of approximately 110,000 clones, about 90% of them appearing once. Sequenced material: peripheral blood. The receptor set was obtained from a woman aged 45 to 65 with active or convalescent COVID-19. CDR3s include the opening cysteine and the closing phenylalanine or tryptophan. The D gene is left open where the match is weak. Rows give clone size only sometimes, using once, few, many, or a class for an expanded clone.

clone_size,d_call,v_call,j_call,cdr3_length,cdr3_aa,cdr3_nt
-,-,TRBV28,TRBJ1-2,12,CASSARLYGYTF,TGTGCCAGCAGTGCCAGGCTTTATGGCTACACCTTC
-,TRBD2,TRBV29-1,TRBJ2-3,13,CSVGRLATDTQYF,TGCAGCGTTGGGCGACTAGCTACAGATACGCAGTATTTT
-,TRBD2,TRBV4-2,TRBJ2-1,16,CASSQDRLEAGGGQFF,TGTGCCAGCAGCCAAGATCGTCTAGAAGCGGGAGGGGGGCAGTTCTTC
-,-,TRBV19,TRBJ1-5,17,CASIPRGGFRGNQPQHF,TGTGCCAGTATCCCCCGGGGGGGGTTCCGTGGCAATCAGCCCCAGCATTTT
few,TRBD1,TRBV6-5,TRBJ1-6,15,CASSPSPTGSSPLHF,TGTGCCAGCAGTCCCTCACCGACAGGGTCTTCACCCCTCCACTTT
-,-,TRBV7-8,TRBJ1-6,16,CASSLAPGGPGSPLHF,TGTGCCAGCAGCTTAGCGCCGGGGGGCCCAGGTTCACCCCTCCACTTT
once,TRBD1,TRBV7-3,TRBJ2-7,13,CASSPTRTGEQYF,TGTGCCAGCAGCCCAACTCGGACAGGAGAGCAGTACTTC
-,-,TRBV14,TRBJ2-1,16,CASSQEVGGSYNEQFF,TGTGCCAGCAGCCAAGAAGTTGGCGGATCCTACAATGAGCAGTTCTTC
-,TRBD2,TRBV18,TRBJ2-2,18,CASSLGLAGERDTGELFF,TGTGCCAGCTCACTAGGACTAGCGGGAGAGCGGGACACCGGGGAGCTGTTTTTT
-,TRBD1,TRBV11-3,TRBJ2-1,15,CASSSEGAPYNEQFF,TGTGCCAGCAGCTCCGAGGGGGCGCCTTACAATGAGCAGTTCTTC
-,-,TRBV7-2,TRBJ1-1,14,CASSLVSGPTEAFF,TGTGCCAGCAGCTTAGTGTCAGGGCCGACTGAAGCTTTCTTT
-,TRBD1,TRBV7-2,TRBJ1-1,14,CASRFGTANTEAFF,TGTGCCAGCAGATTCGGGACAGCGAACACTGAAGCTTTCTTT
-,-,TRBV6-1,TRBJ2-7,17,CASSEWGLGQGSYEQYF,TGTGCCAGCAGTGAATGGGGGCTTGGGCAGGGTTCCTACGAGCAGTACTTC
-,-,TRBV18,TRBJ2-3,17,CASSPRGLGENPDTQYF,TGTGCCAGCTCACCAAGGGGTCTTGGGGAAAATCCAGATACGCAGTATTTT
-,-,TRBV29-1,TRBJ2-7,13,CSVDTGIESEQYF,TGCAGCGTTGATACCGGGATCGAAAGCGAGCAGTACTTC
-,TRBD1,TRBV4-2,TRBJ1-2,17,CASSQDGTGVGFYGYTF,TGTGCCAGCAGCCAAGATGGGACAGGGGTGGGTTTCTATGGCTACACCTTC
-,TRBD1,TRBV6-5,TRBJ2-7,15,CASKKQGAVGYEQYF,TGTGCCAGCAAGAAACAGGGGGCGGTAGGGTACGAGCAGTACTTC
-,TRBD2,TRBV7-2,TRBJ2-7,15,CASSLDGGGGDEQYF,TGTGCCAGCAGCTTAGACGGGGGGGGCGGCGACGAGCAGTACTTC
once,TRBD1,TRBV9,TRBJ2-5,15,CASSVESGGQETQYF,TGTGCCAGCAGCGTAGAATCAGGGGGACAAGAGACCCAGTACTTC
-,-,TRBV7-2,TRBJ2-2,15,CASSPSSVSTGELFF,TGTGCCAGCAGCCCCTCCTCTGTGAGCACCGGGGAGCTGTTTTTT
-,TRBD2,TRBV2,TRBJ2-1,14,CASSDGLADNEQFF,TGTGCCAGCAGTGATGGACTAGCGGACAATGAGCAGTTCTTC
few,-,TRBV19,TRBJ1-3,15,CASSILGAAGNTIYF,TGTGCCAGTAGTATTTTGGGGGCTGCTGGAAACACCATATATTTT
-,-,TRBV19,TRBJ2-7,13,CASSPAKGNEQYF,TGTGCCAGTAGTCCCGCCAAGGGGAACGAGCAGTACTTC